The 9 T cell receptor beta chains below were found in one sample sequenced in a study of T cell repertoires in cytomegalovirus infection. In TCRdb, the reads were re-called with MiXCR into one record per CDR3 protein. The sample carries about 260,000 distinct CDR3 sequences, approximately 13% recorded once. The sample was PBMCs. These receptors were collected from a human donor in good health (CMV status not recorded). Some clones in this sample may be carry-over from other donors' samples.

Many counts were recorded for this clonotype. The gene calls are TRBV28 and TRBJ1-1; D call uncertain. CDR3 length: 13 residues. In germline, CDR1 is MDHEN, CDR2 SYDVKM. The V and J ends lost 3 bases and 6 bases respectively, with 11 bases between them. CDR3 bases: TGTGCCAGCAGTTTTCGGGGATCTGCTGAAGCTTTCTTT. Residues: CASSFRGSAEAFF.

The chain combines TRBV20-1 with TRBJ1-5, with no clear D. V gave up 3 bases and J gave up 4 bases, with 13 bases separating them. Germline lookup yields CDR1 DFQATT and CDR2 SNEGSKA (reference sequence). The CDR3 has 14 amino acids. This CDR3 reads CSASDGMWNQPQHF. The CDR3 DNA reads TGCAGTGCTAGCGACGGGATGTGGAATCAGCCCCAGCATTTT.

Ten or more counts support this clonotype. This chain links TRBV7-3 with TRBJ2-2; the D is unclear. The CDR3 consists of 14 residues. CDR1 and CDR2 from the germline V gene are SGHTA and FQGTGA. V was pared by 6 bases and J by 0 bases, with 8 bases between. As DNA, the CDR3 is TGTGCCAGCAGTTTGAGGCCGAACACCGGGGAGCTGTTTTTT. It encodes CASSLRPNTGELFF.

Ten or more counts support this clonotype. The chain recombines TRBV6-1 with TRBJ1-5; 7 bases align to TRBD1. The germline CDR1 and CDR2 sequences are MNHNS and SASEGT. V shed 7 bases and J 2 bases; nucleotides not matched to a gene: 2. The CDR3 consists of 13 residues. The CDR3 loop reads CASTDRGNQPQHF. Here the CDR3 DNA reads TGTGCCAGCACTGACAGGGGCAATCAGCCCCAGCATTTT.

The rearrangement uses TRBV25-1 and TRBJ2-7; no clear D gene. This CDR3 spans 12 amino acids. Germline assignment: CDR1 MGHDK and CDR2 SYGVNS. V lost 1 base, J lost 12 bases, and 13 bases lay in between. The CDR3 nucleotides are TGTGCCAGCAGTGAATCTTCGGCAACAAGGTACTTC. Encoded protein: CASSESSATRYF.

This clonotype appeared many times. The chain is built from TRBV7-6 and TRBJ2-1, with 16 positions matching TRBD2. This CDR3 has 19 residues. V lost 0 bases and J lost 6; bases outside the gene matches: 8. From germline, CDR1 is SGHVS and CDR2 FNYEAQ. CDR3 sequence (DNA): TGTGCCAGCAGCTTAGCGGATCCGGGACTAGCGGGGGGGCCCAATGAGCAGTTCTTC. Its protein product is CASSLADPGLAGGPNEQFF.

The CDR3 DNA reads as TGTGCCAGCAGCTCGCGTAACAGGGGTATGAACACTGAAGCTTTCTTT. Translated: CASSSRNRGMNTEAFF. The genes are TRBV5-4 and TRBJ1-1; TRBD1 agrees at 7 bases. The CDR3 is 16 residues long. CDR1 SGHNT and CDR2 YYREEE come from the germline V gene (reference sequence). The junction had 8 bases not matched to a gene; V was cut back by 3 bases and J by 0 bases.

Regarding this clonotype: As the CDR3 is not closed by the conserved phenylalanine or tryptophan, this likely results from a read error. Because the CDR3's place on the DNA is in doubt, the DNA is left out and the CDR3 is given as listed by TCRdb. The chain uses TRBV6-1 and TRBJ2-1; the D call of TRBD2 is as the table states it, not checked on the DNA. The CDR3 is made up of 12 amino acids, end residues included. The germline CDR1 and CDR2 sequences are MNHNS and SASEGT. The CDR3 is CATVTSSRGEFL.

This clonotype has a handful of counts. The chain combines TRBV2 with TRBJ2-2, with D uncertain. Trimming took off 2 bases at V and 6 bases at J, with 7 bases between the two ends. CDR3 length equals 13 residues. The V gene's germline CDR1 is SNHLY and CDR2 FYNNEI. CDR3 sequence: CASSESGAGELFF. CDR3 in DNA: TGTGCCAGCAGTGAATCTGGAGCCGGGGAGCTGTTTTTT.